These 18 T cell receptor beta chains originate from one sample sequenced in a study of OX40 agonist ivuxolimab in advanced cancers. Libraries came from the immunoSEQ multiplex PCR assay. Not all clones reach the TCRdb copy of this immuneACCESS table, which keeps in-frame sequences only. Checked studies attribute under half of the gap to unresolved V genes and leave the rest unexplained. Across this sample there are fewer than 80,000 clones, with around 90% seen only once. The ten largest clones capture around 2.2% of the sample. Sequencing was performed on CD4+ or CD8+ T cells sorted from blood, taken in a trial of the OX40 agonist ivuxolimab. The receptors come from an adult with an advanced solid tumor such as melanoma, head and neck, liver or kidney cancer.

This clone came up once. The chain recombines TRBV11-1 with TRBJ2-1; the D gene is possibly TRBD1 (5 bases). Germline values: CDR1 SGHAT, CDR2 FQDESV (reference sequence). Trimming pared 1 base from V and 9 bases from J, leaving 13 bases between. This CDR3 region has 14 residues. CDR3 DNA: TGTGCCAGCAGCTTAGAGGCAGGGTTCGGTGAGCAGTTCTTC. Its protein product is CASSLEAGFGEQFF.

This clone occurred a few times. V gene TRBV2 combines with J gene TRBJ2-2; TRBD2 matches at 11 bases. The CDR3 is 16 amino acids. Germline trimming cut 1 base from V and 4 bases from J; bases unmatched to any gene: 2. Germline assignment: CDR1 SNHLY and CDR2 FYNNEI. The CDR3 nucleotides are TGTGCCAGCAGTGAAGGTAGCGGGAGGGGCACCGGGGAGCTGTTTTTT. This gives the protein CASSEGSGRGTGELFF.

This sequence joins TRBV7-8 and TRBJ2-2, with D maybe TRBD2 (7 bases). Trimming removed 5 bases at V and 1 base at J, with 11 bases between. Germline CDR1 and CDR2: SGHVS and FQNEAQ. The CDR3 spans 15 residues. In DNA form, the CDR3 reads TGTGCCAGCAGCAAGGGGGGGTTGAACACCGGGGAGCTGTTTTTT. Amino acid sequence: CASSKGGLNTGELFF.

The chain couples TRBV5-8 to TRBJ2-5, with D hard to call. The ends were cut back, 7 bases at V and 5 bases at J, with 15 bases in the middle. The CDR3 length is 13 residues. The germline V gene has CDR1 SGHTS and CDR2 YDEGEE. Written as DNA, the CDR3 is TGTGCCAGCCCCCGGGCCCTGACTGAGACCCAGTACTTC. This sequence encodes CASPRALTETQYF.

The V and J genes are TRBV28 and TRBJ2-5; maybe TRBD1 (6 bases). Near its end, the DNA agrees better with TRBJ2-7, so the J call may be wrong. CDR1 MDHEN and CDR2 SYDVKM come from the germline V gene. This CDR3 contains 14 residues. Here the CDR3 DNA reads TGTGCCAGCAGTTTATTCCAGGGGAGCGGCGAGCAGTACTTC. As protein: CASSLFQGSGEQYF.

This chain uses TRBV7-8 with TRBJ2-3, with 12 bases aligning to TRBD2. Germline V CDR1 and CDR2: SGHVS, FQNEAQ. Germline trimming cut 3 bases from V and 2 bases from J; bases unmatched to any gene: 3. This CDR3 has 16 amino acids. CDR3: CASSLTSGRSTDTQYF. In nucleotides, the CDR3 is TGTGCCAGCAGCTTGACTAGCGGGAGATCCACAGATACGCAGTATTTT.

A single count supports this clone. V usage is TRBV7-2 and J usage is TRBJ2-3; 7 bases are a match to TRBD1. This CDR3 has 15 residues. Germline V gene lookup returns CDR1 SGHTA and CDR2 FQGNSA. V trimming: 6 bases; J trimming: 2 bases; junction bases outside the gene matches: 8. CDR3 bases: TGTGCCAGCAGGACCGGGACAGCATTCACAGATACGCAGTATTTT. This codes for CASRTGTAFTDTQYF.

The rearrangement links TRBV7-9 to TRBJ2-7, with 9 bases aligning to TRBD1. Germline V CDR1 and CDR2: SEHNR, FQNEAQ (reference sequence). The junction had 13 bases not matched to a gene; V was cut back by 5 bases and J by 2 bases. The CDR3 is made up of 17 amino acids. The CDR3 loop is CASSPFLGTGSAYEQYF. In nucleotides, the CDR3 is TGTGCCAGCAGCCCCTTTTTGGGGACAGGGTCCGCCTACGAGCAGTACTTC. The full variable domain, rest sourced from reference TRBV7-9 and TRBJ2-7, is DTGVSQNPRHKITKRGQNVTFRCDPISEHNRLYWYRQTLGQGPEFLTYFQNEAQLEKSRLLSDRFSAERPKGSFSTLEIQRTEQGDSAMYLCASSPFLGTGSAYEQYFGPGTRLTVT.

This sequence joins TRBV15 and TRBJ2-2; D call uncertain. The CDR3 covers 18 residues. Germline CDR1 is LNHNV and CDR2 is YYDKDF (reference sequence). The V end lost 0 bases, the J end lost 1 base, and 15 bases lay between the germline ends. The DNA of the CDR3 is TGTGCCACCAGCAGAGATCTGCCCGGAGCCCAGAACACCGGGGAGCTGTTTTTT. Its protein is CATSRDLPGAQNTGELFF.

This clone was detected only once. The CDR3, as DNA: TGTGCCAGCAGCTCCGGGACAAATGAGCAGTTCTTC. Translating it yields CASSSGTNEQFF. V usage is TRBV7-2 and J usage is TRBJ2-1, with D tentatively TRBD1 (6 bases). The CDR3 consists of 12 residues. The V gene lost 4 bases and the J gene lost 7 bases, with 8 bases spanning the gap. Per the germline V gene, CDR1 is SGHTA and CDR2 is FQGNSA. Combining the CDR3 with reference TRBV7-2 and TRBJ2-1 gives the whole variable domain GAGVSQSPSNKVTEKGKDVELRCDPISGHTALYWYRQSLGQGLEFLIYFQGNSAPDKSGLPSDRFSAERTGGSVSTLTIQRTQQEDSAVYLCASSSGTNEQFFGPGTRLTVL.

The chain joins TRBV6-4 to TRBJ1-4; the D is unclear. With 4 bases removed from V and 2 bases from J, the gap between germline ends came to 8 bases. Germline-derived CDR1 and CDR2 are MRHNA and SNTAGT. The CDR3 runs 14 residues. As DNA, the CDR3 is TGTGCCAGCAGTGTTACAGCGACTAATGAAAAACTGTTTTTT. It encodes CASSVTATNEKLFF.

J is TRBJ2-2 and V is TRBV18, with D possibly matching TRBD1 (5 bases). This CDR3 has 16 residues. The germline V gene has CDR1 KGHSH and CDR2 LQKENI. Trimming took 5 bases from V and 0 from J, leaving 13 bases between them. This CDR3 is CASSEAGHANTGELFF. The CDR3 DNA reads TGTGCCAGCTCAGAAGCTGGACATGCGAACACCGGGGAGCTGTTTTTT.

V gene TRBV28 combines with J gene TRBJ2-7, with a tentative D call TRBD2 (6 bases). Germline CDR1 reads MDHEN; CDR2 reads SYDVKM. CDR3 length: 13 residues. Trimming took 6 bases from V and 3 from J, leaving 12 bases between them. CDR3 sequence reads: CASSPPGLYEQYF. In nucleotides, the CDR3 is TGTGCCAGCAGCCCTCCGGGACTCTACGAGCAGTACTTC.

The chain joins TRBV5-8 to TRBJ1-2; D not certain. Germline V gives CDR1 SGHTS, CDR2 YDEGEE. V lost 4 bases to trimming and J lost 5 bases, with 9 bases between them. The CDR3 sequence is 12 residues long. This CDR3 is CASSPTWYGYTF. The CDR3 bases are TGTGCCAGCAGCCCGACTTGGTATGGCTACACCTTC.

The chain has TRBV5-6 and TRBJ1-1; no reliable D call. Germline-derived CDR1 and CDR2 are SGHDT and YYEEEE. This CDR3 comprises 14 residues. Deletions cut 4 bases from V and 3 bases from J, with 13 bases between. CDR3 nucleotide sequence: TGTGCCAGCAGCCGGCCTACCACGTACACTGAAGCTTTCTTT. Translated: CASSRPTTYTEAFF.

The chain recombines TRBV11-3 with TRBJ2-1, with 13 bases fitting TRBD2. The CDR3 sequence is 19 residues long. Unmatched junction bases numbered 5, after V lost 0 bases and J lost 0 bases. CDR1 is SGHNT and CDR2 is YENEEA in the germline V gene. CDR3: CASSLDPTSGGSSYNEQFF. In DNA, the CDR3 is TGTGCCAGCAGCTTAGATCCGACTAGCGGGGGGTCCTCCTACAATGAGCAGTTCTTC.

The rearrangement joins TRBV27 to TRBJ2-1; 7 bases fit TRBD1. Looked up from germline, CDR1 is MNHEY and CDR2 is SMNVEV (reference sequence). Trimming at V came to 5 bases and at J to 0 bases, leaving 4 bases not matched to a gene. The CDR3 is made up of 15 amino acids. The CDR3 protein is CASSMDRLSYNEQFF. In DNA form, the CDR3 reads TGTGCCAGCAGTATGGACAGGCTCTCCTACAATGAGCAGTTCTTC.

J is TRBJ2-3 and V is TRBV1; the D call TRBD2 from the table was never checked on the DNA. TRBV1 is listed as a pseudogene. There are 15 residues in the CDR3. Written as DNA, the CDR3 is TGCACCAGCAGCCCTCGGGACTGGCACACAGATACGCAGTATTTT. Translated, it gives CTSSPRDWHTDTQYF.